This TCR beta chain appears in the sequencing data of a study of shared clonotypes between healthy human individuals. Germline loops: CDR1 MNHEY, CDR2 SMNVEV (reference sequence). J lost 0 bases, V lost 8 bases, and 4 bases had no gene match. There are 13 residues in the CDR3. Measured with immunoSEQ multiplex PCR; TCRdb has only the in-frame clones, and not every one. The sample records 2 million to 2.5 million clones, approximately 95% being singletons. The sample was naive CD4+ T cells sorted from blood. As to subset: CD45RA+ positively selected. The sequence was obtained from a man aged 18 to 30 in good health. The chain combines TRBV27 with TRBJ2-7; TRBD2 agrees at 7 bases. CDR3 loop: CASGTSDSYEQYF. CDR3 DNA: TGTGCCAGCGGAACTAGCGACTCCTACGAGCAGTACTTC.